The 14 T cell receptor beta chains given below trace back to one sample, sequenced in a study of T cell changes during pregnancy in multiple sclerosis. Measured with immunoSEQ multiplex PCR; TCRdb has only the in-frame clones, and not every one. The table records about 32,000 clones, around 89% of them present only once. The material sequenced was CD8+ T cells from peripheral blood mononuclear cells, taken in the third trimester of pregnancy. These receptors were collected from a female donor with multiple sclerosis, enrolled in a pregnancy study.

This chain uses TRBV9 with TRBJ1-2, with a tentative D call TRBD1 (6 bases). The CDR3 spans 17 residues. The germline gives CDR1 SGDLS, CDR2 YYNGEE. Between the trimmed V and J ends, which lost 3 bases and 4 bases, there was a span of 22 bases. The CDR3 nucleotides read TGTGCCAGCAGCGGACGCCGCCCGGGACAACGGAGCTATGGCTACACCTTC. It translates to CASSGRRPGQRSYGYTF.

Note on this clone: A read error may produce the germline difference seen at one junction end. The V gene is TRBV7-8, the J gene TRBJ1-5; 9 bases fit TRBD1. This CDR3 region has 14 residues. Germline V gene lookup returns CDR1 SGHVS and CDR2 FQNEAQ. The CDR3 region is CASTLGTGNQPQHF. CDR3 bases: TGTGCCAGCACCTTAGGGACAGGGAATCAGCCCCAGCATTTT.

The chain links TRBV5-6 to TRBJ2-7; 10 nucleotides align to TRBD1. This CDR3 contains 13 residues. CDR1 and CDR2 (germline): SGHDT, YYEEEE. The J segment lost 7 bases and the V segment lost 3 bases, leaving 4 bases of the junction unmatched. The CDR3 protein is CASSSGTGVEQYF. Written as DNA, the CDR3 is TGTGCCAGCAGCTCTGGGACAGGGGTTGAGCAGTACTTC.

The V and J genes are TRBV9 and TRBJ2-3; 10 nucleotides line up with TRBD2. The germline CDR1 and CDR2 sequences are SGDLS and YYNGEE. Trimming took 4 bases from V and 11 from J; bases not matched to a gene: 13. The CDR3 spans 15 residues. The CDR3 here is CASSPGGLAGAGQYF. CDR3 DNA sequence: TGTGCCAGCAGCCCAGGCGGGCTAGCGGGAGCGGGGCAGTATTTT.

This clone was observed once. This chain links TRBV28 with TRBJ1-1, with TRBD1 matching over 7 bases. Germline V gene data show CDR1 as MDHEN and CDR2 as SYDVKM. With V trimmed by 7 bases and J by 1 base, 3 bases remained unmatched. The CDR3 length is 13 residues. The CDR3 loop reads CASKRDRNTEAFF. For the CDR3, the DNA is TGTGCCAGCAAAAGGGACAGGAACACTGAAGCTTTCTTT.

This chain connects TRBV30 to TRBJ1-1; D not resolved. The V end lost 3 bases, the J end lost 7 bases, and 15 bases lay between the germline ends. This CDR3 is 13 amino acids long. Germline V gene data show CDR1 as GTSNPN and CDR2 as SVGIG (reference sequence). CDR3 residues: CAWRQGLEIEAFF. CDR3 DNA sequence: TGTGCCTGGAGACAAGGCTTGGAGATTGAAGCTTTCTTT.

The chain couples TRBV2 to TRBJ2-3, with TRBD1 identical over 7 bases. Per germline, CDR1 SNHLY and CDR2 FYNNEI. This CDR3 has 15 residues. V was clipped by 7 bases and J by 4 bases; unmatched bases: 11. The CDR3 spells CASNLPTGFADTQYF. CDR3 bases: TGTGCCAGCAACCTCCCGACAGGGTTTGCAGATACGCAGTATTTT.

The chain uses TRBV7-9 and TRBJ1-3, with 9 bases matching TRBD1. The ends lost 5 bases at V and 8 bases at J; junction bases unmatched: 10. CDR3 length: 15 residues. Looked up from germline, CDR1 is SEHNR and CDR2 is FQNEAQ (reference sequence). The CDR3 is CASSTRDRAVDTIYF. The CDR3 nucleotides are TGTGCCAGCAGCACTCGGGACAGGGCTGTAGACACCATATATTTT.

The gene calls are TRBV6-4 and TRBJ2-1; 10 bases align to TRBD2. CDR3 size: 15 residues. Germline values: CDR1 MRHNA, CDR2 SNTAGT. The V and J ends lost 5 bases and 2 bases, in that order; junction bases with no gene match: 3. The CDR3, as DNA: TGTGCCAGCAGTTCCCTAGCGGGGGCCTACAATGAGCAGTTCTTC. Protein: CASSSLAGAYNEQFF.

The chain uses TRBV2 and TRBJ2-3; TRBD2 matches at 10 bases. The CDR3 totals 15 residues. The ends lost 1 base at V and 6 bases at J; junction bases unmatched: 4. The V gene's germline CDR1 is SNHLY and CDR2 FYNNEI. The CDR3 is CASSEGTSGRDTQYF. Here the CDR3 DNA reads TGTGCCAGCAGTGAAGGGACTAGCGGCCGCGATACGCAGTATTTT.

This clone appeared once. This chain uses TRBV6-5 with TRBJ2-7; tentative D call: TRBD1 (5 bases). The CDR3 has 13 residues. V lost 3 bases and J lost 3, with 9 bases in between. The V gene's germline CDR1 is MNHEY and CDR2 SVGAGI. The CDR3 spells CASSYSDNYEQYF. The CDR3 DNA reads TGTGCCAGCAGTTATTCGGACAACTACGAGCAGTACTTC.

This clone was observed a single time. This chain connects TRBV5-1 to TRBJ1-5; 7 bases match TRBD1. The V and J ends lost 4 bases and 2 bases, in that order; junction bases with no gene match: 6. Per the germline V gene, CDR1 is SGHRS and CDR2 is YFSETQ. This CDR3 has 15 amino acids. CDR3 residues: CASSPEGAGNQPQHF. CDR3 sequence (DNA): TGCGCCAGCAGCCCGGAGGGGGCGGGCAATCAGCCCCAGCATTTT.

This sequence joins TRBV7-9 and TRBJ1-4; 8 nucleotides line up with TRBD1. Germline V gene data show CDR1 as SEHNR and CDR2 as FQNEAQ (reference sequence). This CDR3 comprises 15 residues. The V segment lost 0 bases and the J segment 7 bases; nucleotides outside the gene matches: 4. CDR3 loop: CASSLADREREKLFF. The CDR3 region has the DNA TGTGCCAGCAGCTTAGCGGACAGGGAGCGTGAAAAACTGTTTTTT.

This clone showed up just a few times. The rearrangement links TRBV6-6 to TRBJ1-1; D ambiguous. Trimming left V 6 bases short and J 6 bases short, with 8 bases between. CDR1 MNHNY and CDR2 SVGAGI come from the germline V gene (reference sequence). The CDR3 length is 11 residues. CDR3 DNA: TGTGCCAGCAGCTATTTGGCTGAAGCTTTCTTT. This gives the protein CASSYLAEAFF.